What follows is one T cell receptor (beta chain) and its context. The data are from a study of blood T cell repertoires in COVID-19. Study information: T cells, B-cell-depleted T cells, or PBMCs supplied cDNA or gDNA.

J lost 8 bases, V lost 6 bases, and 10 bases had no gene match. The CDR3 consists of 14 residues. Per germline, CDR1 MNHEY and CDR2 SVGAGI. Original data processing: Counts of nucleated cells, estimated from reference gene primer amplification, were obtained. Only in-frame clones appear in the TCRdb table, and some are missing; sequencing was by immunoSEQ multiplex PCR. V, J and clone size are those of that table, while D and trimming were read from the DNA. Among about 200,000 clones listed, about nine tenths were seen once. The sequencing sample was made of peripheral blood. The V and J genes are TRBV6-5 and TRBJ1-2; 9 bases line up with TRBD1. The TCR sequence derives from a man aged 50-60 years with acute or convalescent COVID-19. CDR3 sequence (DNA): TGTGCCAGCAGCAAGGAACAGGGGGCGCGGGGCTACACCTTC. Amino acids: CASSKEQGARGYTF.